This entry lists 10 T cell receptor beta chains sequenced from one sample in a study of blood T cells in healthy people across ages. A second PCR, run for about 6 to 12 cycles, used a sample-barcoded 5' primer plus a J-beta primer mix. TCRdb re-called the 5' RACE reads through MiXCR, storing one row per CDR3 protein. Of some 920,000 distinct CDR3 sequences detected, about 51% appear once; the ten largest clones hold 20% to 25%. Sequenced sample: blood. Receptors originate from a woman aged 60-70 years in good health.

In the case of this clonotype: A junction boundary mismatches the germline segment, possibly from a read error. The rearrangement links TRBV27 to TRBJ2-4; perhaps TRBD2 as D (5 bases). In germline, CDR1 is MNHEY, CDR2 SMNVEV (reference sequence). This CDR3 comprises 11 residues. DNA for the CDR3: TGTGCCCGCAGCAAGGCGGGCCGTCCGTACTTC. It encodes CARSKAGRPYF.

The chain is built from TRBV4-3 and TRBJ2-1; TRBD2 is a possible D gene (6 bases). Trimming left V 0 bases short and J 5 bases short, with 29 bases between. The CDR3 covers 21 residues. The V gene's germline CDR1 is LGHNA and CDR2 YSLEER. The CDR3 DNA is TGCGCCAGCAGCCAAGAGTTATTAAATTTCGGCGGGACCGAGCTACACAATGAGCAGTTCTTC. This sequence encodes CASSQELLNFGGTELHNEQFF.

This sequence joins TRBV4-2 and TRBJ2-3; D remains unclear. Germline V gene sequence: CDR1 LGHNA, CDR2 YNFKEQ. V dropped 1 base and J dropped 6 bases, with 11 bases sitting between them. CDR3 length: 14 amino acids. Here the CDR3 reads CASSQGTPMDTQYF. The CDR3 DNA follows: TGTGCCAGCAGCCAAGGGACCCCCATGGATACGCAGTATTTT.

This chain joins TRBV20-1 and TRBJ1-2; tentatively, D is TRBD1 (6 bases). The CDR3 has 13 residues. The V end was cut by 5 bases, the J end by 4 bases, with 14 bases between. Germline CDR1 reads DFQATT; CDR2 reads SNEGSKA (reference sequence). CDR3: CSASNSRGYGYTF. In DNA, the CDR3 is TGCAGTGCTTCAAACAGCAGGGGCTATGGCTACACCTTC.

This clonotype was counted only a few times. The chain carries TRBV7-2 and TRBJ2-7, with D perhaps being TRBD1 or TRBD2 (5 bases each). Between the trimmed V and J ends, which lost 2 bases and 4 bases, there was a span of 15 bases. From germline, CDR1 is SGHTA and CDR2 FQGNSA. The CDR3 runs 15 residues. For the CDR3, the DNA is TGTGCCAGCAGCTTATCCCGGGACGATTCATACGAGCAGTACTTC. It specifies CASSLSRDDSYEQYF.

The gene calls are TRBV4-2 and TRBJ2-7; 8 nucleotides align to TRBD2. The CDR3 runs to 15 residues. V gave up 4 bases and J gave up 8 bases; unmatched junction bases: 13. Per the germline V gene, CDR1 is LGHNA and CDR2 is YNFKEQ. Here the CDR3 reads CASSPSGGGSTQQYF. Here the CDR3 DNA reads TGTGCCAGCAGCCCATCCGGGGGGGGCTCTACGCAGCAGTACTTC.

The chain employs TRBV20-1 and TRBJ2-5, with D possibly matching TRBD2 (5 bases). The CDR3 extends over 12 amino acids. Trimming left V 6 bases short and J 11 bases short, with 19 bases between. CDR1 is DFQATT and CDR2 is SNEGSKA in the germline V gene (reference sequence). Written as DNA, the CDR3 is TGCAGTGCCCGGACTTTAAACAATGAGCAGTACTTC. It specifies CSARTLNNEQYF.

The chain joins TRBV28 to TRBJ2-3; TRBD1 is a possible D gene (6 bases). Between the trimmed V and J ends, which lost 4 bases and 6 bases, there was a span of 14 bases. The CDR3 extends over 14 amino acids. Germline loops: CDR1 MDHEN, CDR2 SYDVKM. CDR3 in DNA: TGTGCCAGCAGTTATAACCGGGACACCGATACGCAGTATTTT. Translated, it gives CASSYNRDTDTQYF.

The chain recombines TRBV9 with TRBJ2-1, with no clear D. V was shortened by 1 base and J by 5 bases, with 4 bases between the two germline ends. CDR3 length: 12 residues. Looked up from germline, CDR1 is SGDLS and CDR2 is YYNGEE. The CDR3 loop is CASSVTDNEQFF. The DNA for the CDR3 is TGTGCCAGCAGCGTAACTGACAATGAGCAGTTCTTC. Full variable domain (outside the CDR3, taken from reference TRBV9 and TRBJ2-1): DSGVTQTPKHLITATGQRVTLRCSPRSGDLSVYWYQQSLDQGLQFLIQYYNGEERAKGNILERFSAQQFPDLHSELNLSSLELGDSALYFCASSVTDNEQFFGPGTRLTVL.

The V gene is TRBV7-8, the J gene TRBJ1-4; TRBD1 might be the D (5 bases). Looked up from germline, CDR1 is SGHVS and CDR2 is FQNEAQ. V was shortened by 4 bases and J by 8 bases, with 11 bases between the two germline ends. The CDR3 contains 13 residues. The CDR3 protein is CASSSRVGEKLFF. Here the CDR3 DNA reads TGTGCCAGCAGCTCCAGGGTGGGGGAAAAACTGTTTTTT.